The 18 T cell receptor beta chains reported below all come from one sample, sequenced in a study of post-analysis software for immune sequencing data. General study results and limits: Patients showed TRBV5-6, TRBV5-1 and TRBV20-1 among about five TRBV segments more frequent than in controls.

Libraries were made from TCR beta cDNA, and they carried unique molecular identifiers. In TCRdb, the PCR reads were re-called with MiXCR into one record per CDR3 protein. This sample has approximately 460,000 distinct CDR3 sequences, with around 40% found just once. No cognate antigen is known for these TCRs. Sequenced input: blood. The receptors originated from a girl under 18 with multiple sclerosis.

The chain combines TRBV6-6 with TRBJ2-6; D remains ambiguous. This CDR3 region has 16 residues. Trimming took off 0 bases at V and 0 bases at J, with 6 bases between the two ends. The germline V gene encodes CDR1 MNHNY and CDR2 SVGAGI (reference sequence). The chain's CDR3 is CASSYSLNSGANVLTF. CDR3 bases: TGTGCCAGCAGTTACTCGCTGAACTCTGGGGCCAACGTCCTGACTTTC.

There are a few counts of this clonotype. This sequence joins TRBV5-1 and TRBJ2-7, with 10 bases that match TRBD1. Germline CDR1 SGHRS, CDR2 YFSETQ. The CDR3 runs 14 residues. J was trimmed by 5 bases and V by 2 bases; bases with no gene match: 4. CDR3 nucleotides: TGCGCCAGCAGCTTCCGGGACAGGGGCAACGAGCAGTACTTC. It is translated as CASSFRDRGNEQYF.

This clonotype was detected only a few times. CDR3 residues: CASVGVGSRSEQYF. The CDR3 bases are TGTGCTAGCGTCGGGGTGGGTTCTCGTTCAGAGCAGTACTTC. The chain carries TRBV7-8 and TRBJ2-7, with D maybe TRBD2 (5 bases). The germline V gene encodes CDR1 SGHVS and CDR2 FQNEAQ. The CDR3 has 14 amino acids.

The rearrangement joins TRBV6-1 to TRBJ2-3, with TRBD1 matching over 7 bases. V lost 1 base to trimming and J lost 3 bases; unmatched junction nucleotides: 4. The CDR3 spans 15 residues. Per the germline V gene, CDR1 is MNHNS and CDR2 is SASEGT. The CDR3 reads CASSEVNRGTDTQYF. The CDR3 region has the DNA TGTGCCAGCAGTGAAGTAAACAGGGGTACAGATACGCAGTATTTT.

This clonotype has only a few counts. The rearrangement links TRBV29-1 to TRBJ2-7; the match to TRBD1 covers 7 bases. The germline V gene has CDR1 SQVTM and CDR2 ANQGSEA. CDR3 length: 13 amino acids. Trimming at V came to 4 bases and at J to 0 bases, leaving 3 bases not matched to a gene. Here the CDR3 reads CSVGGQYSYEQYF. The DNA for the CDR3 is TGCAGCGTTGGGGGACAGTACTCCTACGAGCAGTACTTC.

The table lists this clonotype with a few counts. The CDR3 region has the DNA TGCGCCAGCTCGACTAGCGGGAGGATTGAGCAGTTCTTC. Its translation is CASSTSGRIEQFF. The chain combines TRBV5-1 with TRBJ2-1, with 13 bases matching TRBD2. V lost 7 bases, J lost 9 bases, and 4 bases stayed unmatched. The CDR3 has 13 residues. The germline CDR1 and CDR2 sequences are SGHRS and YFSETQ.

Only a few counts were recorded for this clonotype. J is TRBJ2-5 and V is TRBV5-4; 10 bases align to TRBD2. The trim removed 2 bases at V and 1 base at J, leaving 11 bases unmatched. Germline-derived CDR1 and CDR2 are SGHNT and YYREEE (reference sequence). The CDR3 has 18 amino acids. CDR3 in DNA: TGTGCCAGCAGCTTTGTTCCCACTAGCGGGACCGGCCAAGAGACCCAGTACTTC. Amino acids: CASSFVPTSGTGQETQYF.

The chain has TRBV7-9 and TRBJ2-3; D gene ambiguous. There are 12 residues in the CDR3. Deletions cut 4 bases from V and 8 bases from J, with 10 bases between. Germline loops: CDR1 SEHNR, CDR2 FQNEAQ (reference sequence). CDR3 protein: CASSYRQATQYF. CDR3 DNA sequence: TGTGCCAGCAGCTATCGGCAGGCTACGCAGTATTTT.

This chain links TRBV2 with TRBJ2-1; D is ambiguous. V was clipped by 2 bases and J by 15 bases, with 8 bases between them. In germline, CDR1 is SNHLY, CDR2 FYNNEI. This CDR3 comprises 10 residues. CDR3 sequence: CASSEPLLFF. CDR3 bases: TGTGCCAGCAGTGAACCCCTCCTGTTCTTC.

The CDR3 here is CASSRKTGGGWEQYF. The CDR3 DNA reads TGTGCCAGCAGCCGCAAGACAGGGGGCGGGTGGGAGCAGTACTTC. The chain links TRBV6-5 to TRBJ2-4, with 10 bases aligning to TRBD1. Germline lookup yields CDR1 MNHEY and CDR2 SVGAGI. The CDR3 is 15 residues long. V trimming: 6 bases; J trimming: 13 bases; junction bases outside the gene matches: 15.

This clonotype was picked up many times. V usage is TRBV4-1 and J usage is TRBJ2-6; the match to TRBD1 covers 8 bases. Germline CDR1 is MGHRA and CDR2 is YSYEKL. This CDR3 is 17 amino acids long. Trimming removed 5 bases from V and 2 bases from J; junction bases left unmatched: 8. CDR3 DNA sequence: TGCGCCAGCAGCTCGGGACAGGCGTTAACTGGGGCCAACGTCCTGACTTTC. This translates into CASSSGQALTGANVLTF.

This sequence joins TRBV9 and TRBJ2-3, with 7 bases fitting TRBD2. Germline assignment: CDR1 SGDLS and CDR2 YYNGEE. There are 20 residues in the CDR3. The V and J ends lost 4 bases and 4 bases, in that order; junction bases with no gene match: 24. The CDR3 sequence is CASSPRSVGGGSLRSDTQYF. The CDR3 nucleotides read TGTGCCAGCAGCCCCCGGAGCGTGGGTGGCGGGAGTCTGAGGTCAGATACGCAGTATTTT.

The CDR3, as DNA: TGCAGCGTAGCTTACAGGGGGCGGATGACTGAAGCTTTCTTT. This codes for CSVAYRGRMTEAFF. The rearrangement joins TRBV29-1 to TRBJ1-1, with TRBD1 identical over 9 bases. Trimming at V came to 6 bases and at J to 5 bases, leaving 10 bases not matched to a gene. This CDR3 comprises 14 residues. CDR1 is SQVTM and CDR2 is ANQGSEA in the germline V gene.

This clonotype was recorded a few times. The chain is built from TRBV29-1 and TRBJ2-6; unclear D gene. Trimming shortened V by 7 bases and J by 2 bases, and 15 bases separated the two germline ends. Germline V gene data show CDR1 as SQVTM and CDR2 as ANQGSEA. This CDR3 has 15 amino acids. CDR3 in amino acids: CSALRSGAGANVLTF. CDR3 in DNA: TGCAGCGCCCTCAGAAGTGGGGCTGGGGCCAACGTCCTGACTTTC. The whole variable domain, remainder taken from reference TRBV29-1 and TRBJ2-6, is SAVISQKPSRDICQRGTSLTIQCQVDSQVTMMFWYRQQPGQSLTLIATANQGSEATYESGFVIDKFPISRPNLTFSTLTVSNMSPEDSSIYLCSALRSGAGANVLTFGAGSRLTVL.

This chain uses TRBV7-2 with TRBJ2-5, with D perhaps TRBD1 (5 bases). Trimming left V 1 base short and J 1 base short, with 22 bases between. The germline V gene has CDR1 SGHTA and CDR2 FQGNSA. This CDR3 is 19 amino acids long. The CDR3 loop is CASSLGRNRPSRPQETQYF. CDR3 nucleotide sequence: TGTGCCAGCAGCTTAGGCCGGAACAGGCCTTCTCGCCCCCAAGAGACCCAGTACTTC.

This chain joins TRBV2 and TRBJ2-5; unclear D gene. Trimming left V 5 bases short and J 11 bases short, with 15 bases between. Germline V gene sequence: CDR1 SNHLY, CDR2 FYNNEI. This CDR3 has 12 residues. The CDR3: CASSRALLEQYF. CDR3 sequence (DNA): TGTGCCAGCAGTCGGGCCCTACTGGAGCAGTACTTC.

This clonotype has just a few counts. The chain has TRBV9 and TRBJ2-1; 8 bases align to TRBD2. The CDR3 covers 14 residues. V lost 0 bases and J lost 7; bases outside the gene matches: 3. Germline CDR1 is SGDLS and CDR2 is YYNGEE. The DNA for the CDR3 is TGTGCCAGCAGCGTAGAGCCTAGCGGGAATGAGCAGTTCTTC. It encodes CASSVEPSGNEQFF.

On this clonotype: The junction and the germline gene differ at one end; a read error may be behind it. The chain carries TRBV29-1 and TRBJ2-7; D remains unclear. Germline CDR1 and CDR2: SQVTM and ANQGSEA. The CDR3 runs to 14 residues. The chain's CDR3 is CGVPGPKVSYEQYF. Written as DNA, the CDR3 is TGCGGCGTTCCCGGACCTAAGGTATCCTACGAGCAGTACTTC.